These 4 T cell receptor beta chains share one sample of origin, sequenced in a study of shared clonotypes between healthy human individuals. Terminally differentiated effector memory CD45RA+ cells were excluded by CCR7 positive selection of CD45RO-negative cells. Produced via immunoSEQ multiplex PCR; TCRdb's table is partial and in-frame only. This table holds about 2,200,000 clones, roughly 91% found once. Input material: naive CD8+ T cells from PBMCs. The receptors stem from a man between 18 and 35 years old in good health. Some clones in this sample may be carry-over from other donors' samples.

The V gene is TRBV9, the J gene TRBJ2-3; perhaps TRBD1 as D (5 bases). V lost 1 base to trimming and J lost 2 bases, with 17 bases between them. CDR3 length equals 17 residues. Germline V gene lookup returns CDR1 SGDLS and CDR2 YYNGEE. The CDR3: CASSVTGVGHSTDTQYF. In DNA form, the CDR3 reads TGTGCCAGCAGCGTAACGGGTGTCGGACATTCCACAGATACGCAGTATTTT.

This sequence joins TRBV9 and TRBJ2-7; 10 bases match TRBD2. Germline assignment: CDR1 SGDLS and CDR2 YYNGEE. This CDR3 contains 14 residues. The V segment lost 0 bases and the J segment 9 bases; nucleotides outside the gene matches: 6. The CDR3 nucleotides are TGTGCCAGCAGCGTAGAGGCTAGCGGGAGATTGCAGTACTTC. Amino acids: CASSVEASGRLQYF.

This sequence joins TRBV5-1 and TRBJ2-5; 7 bases line up with TRBD1. The J segment lost 1 base and the V segment lost 3 bases, leaving 6 bases of the junction unmatched. This CDR3 is 15 amino acids long. Germline assignment: CDR1 SGHRS and CDR2 YFSETQ. CDR3 bases: TGCGCCAGCAGCTGGGAAGGGGGCTCCCAAGAGACCCAGTACTTC. Residues: CASSWEGGSQETQYF.

V and J are TRBV7-6 and TRBJ2-3; 12 positions match TRBD2. Germline V CDR1 and CDR2: SGHVS, FNYEAQ. This CDR3 has 16 amino acids. V gave up 5 bases and J gave up 5 bases; unmatched junction bases: 8. The DNA of the CDR3 is TGTGCCAGCAGCAGTGACCTAGCGGGAGGGAGAGATACGCAGTATTTT. This codes for CASSSDLAGGRDTQYF.